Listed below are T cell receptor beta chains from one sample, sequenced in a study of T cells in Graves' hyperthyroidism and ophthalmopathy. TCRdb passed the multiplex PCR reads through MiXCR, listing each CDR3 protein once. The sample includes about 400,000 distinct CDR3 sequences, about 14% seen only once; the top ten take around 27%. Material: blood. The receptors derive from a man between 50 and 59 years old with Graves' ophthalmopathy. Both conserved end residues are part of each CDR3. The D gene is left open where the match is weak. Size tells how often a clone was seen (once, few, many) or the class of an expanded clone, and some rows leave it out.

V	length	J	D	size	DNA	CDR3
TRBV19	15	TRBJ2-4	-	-	TGTGCCAGTAGTAACACTGGGCTAGCCAAAAACATTCAGTACTTC	CASSNTGLAKNIQYF
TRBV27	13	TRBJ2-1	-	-	TGTGCCAGCAGGCGGGACTCCCTCCATGAGCAGTTCTTC	CASRRDSLHEQFF
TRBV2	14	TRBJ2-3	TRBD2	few	TGTGCCAGCGTTCTTTCTAGCGGGAGTATTACGCAGTATTTT	CASVLSSGSITQYF
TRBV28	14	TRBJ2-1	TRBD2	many	TGTGCCAGCAAGCTAGCGGGAGGGCAGGGTGAGCAGTTCTTC	CASKLAGGQGEQFF
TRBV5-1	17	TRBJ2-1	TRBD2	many	TGCGCCAGCAGCTTGGGAGGTAGCGGGAGCTCCTACAATGAGCAGTTCTTC	CASSLGGSGSSYNEQFF
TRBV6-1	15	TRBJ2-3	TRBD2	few	TGTGCCACCGCATCCCCTAGCGGAAACACAGATACGCAGTATTTT	CATASPSGNTDTQYF
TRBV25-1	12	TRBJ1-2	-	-	TGTGCCAGCAGTGGACTTAACTATGGCTACACCTTC	CASSGLNYGYTF
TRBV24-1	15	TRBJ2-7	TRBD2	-	TGTGCCACCAGTGATTCTACTAGCGGGATCTACGAGCAGTACTTC	CATSDSTSGIYEQYF
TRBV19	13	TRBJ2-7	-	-	TGTGCCAGTAGCACCAGGACACCCTACGAGCAGTACTTC	CASSTRTPYEQYF
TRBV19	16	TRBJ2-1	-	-	TGTGCCAGTAGTATTCCTGGAGGGCCCCCCTACAATGAGCAGTTCTTC	CASSIPGGPPYNEQFF
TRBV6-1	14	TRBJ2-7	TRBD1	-	TGTGCCAGCATCCGCGACAGGGGTTCCTACGAGCAGTACTTC	CASIRDRGSYEQYF
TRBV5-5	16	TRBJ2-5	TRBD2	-	TGTGCCAGCAGCCACCGGACTAGCGGGGAACAAGAGACCCAGTACTTC	CASSHRTSGEQETQYF
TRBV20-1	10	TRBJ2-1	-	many	TGCAGTGCTAGAGGAGAGGAGCAGTTCTTC	CSARGEEQFF
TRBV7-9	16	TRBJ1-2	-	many	TGTGCCAGCAGCCTTCGTGCGGACAGAGACGTCTATGGCTACACCTTC	CASSLRADRDVYGYTF
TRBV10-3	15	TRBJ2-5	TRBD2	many	TGTGCCATCAGTGAGTCTGGCGGGAGGGGAGAGACCCAGTACTTC	CAISESGGRGETQYF
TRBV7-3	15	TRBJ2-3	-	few	TGTGCCAGCAGCCAAATCGCAGCTAGCACAGATACGCAGTATTTT	CASSQIAASTDTQYF
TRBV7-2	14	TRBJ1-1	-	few	TGTGCCAGCAGCTTAGCGGGCTTCGGGACTGAAGCTTTCTTT	CASSLAGFGTEAFF
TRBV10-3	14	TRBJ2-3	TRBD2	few	TGTGCCACCTGGGGGAGGGCCATCACAGATACGCAGTATTTT	CATWGRAITDTQYF
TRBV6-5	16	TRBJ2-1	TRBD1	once	TGTGCCAGCAGTTTCACCGGGACAGGCGTCCACAATAAGCAGTTCTTC	CASSFTGTGVHNKQFF
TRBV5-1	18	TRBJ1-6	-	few	TGCGCCAGCAGCCCCTCGGTAGGGGCGAGCTCCTATAATTCACCCCTCCACTTT	CASSPSVGASSYNSPLHF
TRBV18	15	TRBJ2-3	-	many	TGTGCCAGCTCCAGTATATCGGGGAGCACAGATACGCAGTATTTT	CASSSISGSTDTQYF
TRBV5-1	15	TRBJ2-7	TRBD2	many	TGCGCCAGCAGCTACCAAGCTAGCGGGAGCTACGAGCAGTACTTC	CASSYQASGSYEQYF
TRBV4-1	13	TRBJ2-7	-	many	TGCGCCAGCAGCCAAGAGGGTCCCAACGAGCAGTACTTC	CASSQEGPNEQYF
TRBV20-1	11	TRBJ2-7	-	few	TGCAGTGCTAGTGGTTTGATCGGGCAGTACTTC	CSASGLIGQYF
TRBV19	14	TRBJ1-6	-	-	TGTGCCAGTAGTATTCAGGGCAGTCGCTCACCCCTCCACTTT	CASSIQGSRSPLHF
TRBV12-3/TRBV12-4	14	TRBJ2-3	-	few	TGTGCCAGCAGTTTAGGCCGAGGGTTGGATACGCAGTATTTT	CASSLGRGLDTQYF
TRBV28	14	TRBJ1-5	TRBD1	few	TGTGCCAGCAGTTCCCAGGGGGGTCTTCGGCCCCAGCATTTT	CASSSQGGLRPQHF
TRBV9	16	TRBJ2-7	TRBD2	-	TGTGCCGGCAGCGTAGGGGCGAGGGGACTAGTTGCCGAGCAGTACTTC	CAGSVGARGLVAEQYF
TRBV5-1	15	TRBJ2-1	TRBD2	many	TGCGCCAGCAGCTTGGCCGCTAGCGGGAGTGGTGAGCAGTTCTTC	CASSLAASGSGEQFF
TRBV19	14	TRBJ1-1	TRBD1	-	TGTGCCAGTAGTATCCGGACAGGGCTCACTGAAGCTTTCTTT	CASSIRTGLTEAFF
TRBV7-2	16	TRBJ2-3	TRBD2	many	TGTGCCAGCAGCCCCCGGTTGAGCGGGAAATCAGATACGCAGTATTTT	CASSPRLSGKSDTQYF
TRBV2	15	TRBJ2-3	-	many	TGTGCCAGCAGTGTTGGGGGAGTTAGCGCAGATACGCAGTATTTT	CASSVGGVSADTQYF
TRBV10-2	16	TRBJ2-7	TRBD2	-	TGCGCCAGCAGTGAGACGGCGGGAGGGGTCTCCTACGAGCAGTACTTC	CASSETAGGVSYEQYF
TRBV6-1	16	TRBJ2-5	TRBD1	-	TGTGCCAGCAGGACCTCACGGCAGGGGGCTGGAGAGACCCAGTACTTC	CASRTSRQGAGETQYF
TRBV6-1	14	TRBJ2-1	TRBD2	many	TGTGCCAGCAGTTCCCCCGGACTAGCGGATGAGCAGTTCTTC	CASSSPGLADEQFF
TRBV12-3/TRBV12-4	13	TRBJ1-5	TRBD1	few	TGTGCCAGCAGGGACAGGGCCGATCAGCCCCAGCATTTT	CASRDRADQPQHF
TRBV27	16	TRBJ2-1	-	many	TGTGCCAGCAGTTCTATCCAATTGAGCTCCTACAATGAGCAGTTCTTC	CASSSIQLSSYNEQFF
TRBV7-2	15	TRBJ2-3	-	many	TGTGCCAGCAGCTTCACCACCAGTAGGCCTGATACGCAGTATTTT	CASSFTTSRPDTQYF
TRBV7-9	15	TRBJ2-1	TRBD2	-	TGTGCCAGCAGCCCGGGACTAGCGGGAGCCGTTGAGCAGTTCTTC	CASSPGLAGAVEQFF
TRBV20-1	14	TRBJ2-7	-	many	TGCAGTGCTAGTTTCCAGCGGAGGTCCTACGAGCAGTACTTC	CSASFQRRSYEQYF
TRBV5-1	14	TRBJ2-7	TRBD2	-	TGCGCCAGCAGCTTTAAGCGGGAGGGTTACGAGCAGTACTTC	CASSFKREGYEQYF
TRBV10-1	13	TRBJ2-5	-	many	TGCGCCAGCAGTGAGACCAGTCGAGGGACCCAGTACTTC	CASSETSRGTQYF
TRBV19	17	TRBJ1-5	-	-	TGTGCCAGTAGTCCCGGGGACTACAGGGTTCGCAATCAGCCCCAGCATTTT	CASSPGDYRVRNQPQHF
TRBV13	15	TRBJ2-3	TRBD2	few	TGTGCCAGCAGCTTACCGGGACTAGCGGGGGATACGCGGTATTTT	CASSLPGLAGDTRYF
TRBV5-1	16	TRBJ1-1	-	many	TGCGCCAGCAGCAGGGAAACTTTTCAGGGGAACACTGAAGCTTTCTTT	CASSRETFQGNTEAFF
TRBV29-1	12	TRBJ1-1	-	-	TGCAGCGTGAGAAGGGGGGACACTGAAGCTTTCTTT	CSVRRGDTEAFF
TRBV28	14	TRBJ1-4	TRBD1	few	TGTGCCAGCAGCCATTCAGGGGGCGGTGAAAAACTGTTTTTT	CASSHSGGGEKLFF
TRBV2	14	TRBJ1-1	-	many	TGTGCCAGCAGAACCACAGGGACCAACACTGAAGCTTTCTTT	CASRTTGTNTEAFF
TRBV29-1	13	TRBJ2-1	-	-	TGCAGCGCCTCCCTAGGGGCGAACAATGAGCAGTTCTTC	CSASLGANNEQFF
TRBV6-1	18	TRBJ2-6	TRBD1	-	TGTGCCACCAGACAGGGGGTAACCTTAAGCTCTGGGGCCAACGCCCTGACTTTC	CATRQGVTLSSGANALTF
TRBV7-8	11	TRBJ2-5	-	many	TGTGCCAGCAGCGACACAAGGACCCAGTACTTC	CASSDTRTQYF
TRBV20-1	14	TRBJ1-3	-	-	TGCAGTGCTGATCTACGTGGATCCGGAAACACCATATATTTT	CSADLRGSGNTIYF
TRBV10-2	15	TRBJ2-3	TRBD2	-	TGCGCCAGCAGTTCTAGCGGGAGTGTCGCAGATACGCAGTATTTT	CASSSSGSVADTQYF
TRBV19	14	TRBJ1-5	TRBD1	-	TGTGCCAGTAGTGGGACAGGGGGCATTCAGCCCCAGCATTTT	CASSGTGGIQPQHF
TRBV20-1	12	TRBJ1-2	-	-	TGCAGTATCAGGGGAGGTGTGTATGGCTACACCTTC	CSIRGGVYGYTF